There are a few counts of the clone carrying this T cell receptor (beta chain). The data originate from a study of blood T cell repertoires in COVID-19. Study as a whole: Acute and convalescent COVID-19 specimens originated in the United States, Italy and Spain. PBMCs, B-cell-depleted T cells, or T cells were the source of the cDNA or gDNA that made up the material.

This CDR3 comprises 11 residues. Germline CDR1 reads DFQATT; CDR2 reads SNEGSKA (reference sequence). V lost 5 bases to trimming and J lost 6 bases, with 11 bases between them. Data came from immunoSEQ multiplex PCR; TCRdb stores just in-frame clones and leaves some out. The sample lists over 200,000 clones, roughly 90% occurring once. This receptor was obtained from a man aged 55 to 70 who had recovered from COVID-19. The chain links TRBV20-1 to TRBJ2-7, with D possibly matching TRBD2 (6 bases). The sample comprised peripheral blood. DNA of the CDR3: TGCAGTGCTCCAAGACTAGTCGAGCAGTACTTC. It translates to CSAPRLVEQYF.